This T cell receptor (beta chain) is from a study of shared clonotypes between healthy human individuals (dated by TCRdb to 2018 to 2020). For context, the study as a whole: Three men and a couple of women, aged 18 to 49 years, made up the cohort. To estimate repertoire size and how much clonotypes are shared between individuals, the study performed deep sequencing of blood TCR repertoires from about five healthy adults. Different laboratories and diverse techniques were used to prepare libraries and sequence TCR repertoires, to increase sequencing depth and limit assay-specific biases. Per donor, three plates each were used for CD4 naive and CD4 memory, two for CD8 naive, and one for CD8 memory. Between about 0.8 and 9 billion PBMCs per donor were obtained by leukapheresis.

With regard to this clone: This clone's antigen is unknown. Base qualities were left out, and no much larger clone turns up one base away.

Donors were healthy HIV-negative adults with no recently reported acute infections or vaccinations. Every donor was a Caucasian adult living in Nashville, Tennessee, USA. Magnetic negative selection was used to enrich CD4+ T cells, after which naive cells were positively selected on CD45RA and the negative fraction became the memory subset. After blood collection by leukapheresis, PBMCs were isolated using Ficoll-Histopaque density gradient centrifugation and then cryopreserved in the vapor phase of liquid nitrogen. Purity and quantity of every magnetically sorted T cell population were checked by analytical flow cytometry. Genomic DNA was isolated from each sorted fraction and quantified by UV absorbance on a Nanodrop 2000c. V loses 4 bases of germline sequence and J loses 6 bases, and the interval between the two ends is 16 bases. The CDR3 numbers 14 residues from cysteine through phenylalanine. The only DNA kept is the CDR3, 42 bases in frame from the first base. CDR1 and CDR2, per the germline V gene, are SGDLS and YYNGEE.

TCR CDR3 regions were amplified from genomic DNA by multiplex PCR using the deep immunoSEQ assay. Extracted genomic DNA from each cell subset was spread evenly across all wells of several immunoSEQ 96-well plates, with each plate serving as a replicate. For sorted subsets, each replicate PCR was loaded with around 200 ng genomic DNA, equivalent to 32,000 or so T cell genomes. The purified libraries were quantified using a Qubit 3.0 fluorometer, sized with a Bioanalyzer 2100, and then quantified again using the KAPA Library Quantification kit. Every immunoSEQ 96-well plate was sequenced on a dedicated single-read 150-cycle Illumina NextSeq 550 flow cell. The authors processed their data as follows. Because the immunoSEQ output held only junctional sequences and lacked quality scores, the filtering could not match the filtering applied to full-length reads. To assign V/J genes and CDR3, sequences were annotated against IMGT germline references using PyIR, a Python wrapper for IgBLAST v1.9. Reads were filtered out if the reads had weak V/J assignments (E-value above 1e-6), no CDR3, stop codons, out-of-frame junctions, or ambiguous translated residues. V3J clonotypes were defined as sequences sharing the same inferred V gene, J gene, and CDR3 amino acid sequence. Percentage overlap between repertoires was calculated by dividing the number of shared unique clonotypes by the size of the smaller repertoire. Repertoire richness was assessed with RTK rarefaction, the Chao1 estimator, and Recon v2.1 estimates of unobserved clonotypes. For all TCRbeta clonotypes obtained by the gDNA method from a handful of donors, generation probabilities were computed with OLGA. As stored in TCRdb, this immuneACCESS dataset retains in-frame rearrangements with V and J assigned. A fraction of the clones does not appear; measured against another copy, unresolved V genes explain less than half of the discrepancy, and the remainder lacks a known reason. The V and J calls and clone size come from that table; D and trimming were worked out from the DNA. The sample records about 960,000 clones, over 60% of which are singletons. The top ten clonotypes cover approximately 1.5% of the sample.

Beyond this particular receptor, the publication reports: Pairwise subsampling indicated that sequencing depth was expected to affect the degree of clonotype sharing among donors. Clonotypes shared by all four sorted-subset donors showed higher generation probabilities than non-shared clonotypes. Larger estimated clonotype richness was generally found for naive subsets than for memory subsets. Across four donors, approximately 5% of naive CD4, around 3.3% of naive CD8, under 2.5% of memory CD4, and about 0.4% of memory CD8 clonotypes were shared. Only blood was sampled, and tissue TCR repertoires likely differ from those in blood. Rarefaction of sorted-subset datasets indicated incomplete sequencing despite the large sequencing depth. Because the study included a small number of donors, the genetic and exposure-history diversity represented was limited.

This clonotype was obtained from a man between 18 and 29 years old in good health. The material sequenced was memory CD4+ T cells sorted from blood. The sample's cell subset or site label, in plain terms: CD45RA-negative fraction. The chain is made from TRBV9 and TRBJ2-5; TRBD1 is a possible D gene, resting on 5 matching bases. The nucleotide sequence reads TGTGCCAGCAGCCCTCAAGGGGATCAGCAGACCCAGTACTTC. Translated, it reads CASSPQGDQQTQYF.